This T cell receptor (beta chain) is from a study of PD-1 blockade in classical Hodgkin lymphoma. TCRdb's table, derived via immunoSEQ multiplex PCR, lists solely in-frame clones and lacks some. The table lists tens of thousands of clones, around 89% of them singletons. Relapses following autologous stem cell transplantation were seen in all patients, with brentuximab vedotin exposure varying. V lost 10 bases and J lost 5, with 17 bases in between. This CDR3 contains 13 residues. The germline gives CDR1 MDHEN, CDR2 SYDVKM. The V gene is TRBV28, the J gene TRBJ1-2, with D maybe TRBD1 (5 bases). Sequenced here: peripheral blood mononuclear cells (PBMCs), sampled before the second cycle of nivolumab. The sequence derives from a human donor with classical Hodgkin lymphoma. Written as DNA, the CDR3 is TGTGCCACAAACCGGGGACGGCTATATGGCTACACCTTC. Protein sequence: CATNRGRLYGYTF.